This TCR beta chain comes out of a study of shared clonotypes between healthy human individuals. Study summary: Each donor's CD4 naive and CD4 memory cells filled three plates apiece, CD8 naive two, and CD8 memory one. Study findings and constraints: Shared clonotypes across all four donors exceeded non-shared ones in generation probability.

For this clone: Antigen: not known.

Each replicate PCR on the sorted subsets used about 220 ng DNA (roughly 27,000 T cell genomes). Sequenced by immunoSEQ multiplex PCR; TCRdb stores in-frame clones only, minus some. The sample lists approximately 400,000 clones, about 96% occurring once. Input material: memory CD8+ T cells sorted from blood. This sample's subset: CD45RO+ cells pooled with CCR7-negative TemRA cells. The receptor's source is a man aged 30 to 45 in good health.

For the CDR3, the DNA is TGCGCCAGCAGCGCTCTAGCGGGGGTAGCCTACGAGCAGTACTTC. It encodes CASSALAGVAYEQYF. V usage is TRBV5-1 and J usage is TRBJ2-7; 10 bases map to TRBD2. There are 15 residues in the CDR3. With V trimmed by 4 bases and J by 2 bases, 6 bases remained unmatched. Germline-derived CDR1 and CDR2 are SGHRS and YFSETQ.